A single sample is the source of the 16 T cell receptor beta chains below, sequenced in a study of blood T cell repertoires in COVID-19. Data came from immunoSEQ multiplex PCR; TCRdb stores just in-frame clones and leaves some out. The sample has around 370,000 clones, about 90% seen once. The sequencing input was peripheral blood. The receptors were sampled from a woman aged 70-85 years with COVID-19, enrolled during active disease.

This chain's CDR3 is CASSQARGYGYTF. The CDR3 DNA is TGCGCCAGCAGCCAGGCCAGGGGTTATGGCTACACCTTC. The chain joins TRBV4-3 to TRBJ1-2; TRBD1 is a possible D gene (6 bases). CDR1 is LGHNA, CDR2 YSLEER, per germline. The CDR3 runs to 13 residues. V lost 3 bases and J 5 bases, leaving 10 bases between the germline ends.

In this sample, this clone turned up once. This sequence joins TRBV19 and TRBJ1-6; no definite D call. The CDR3 has 16 amino acids. In germline, CDR1 is LNHDA, CDR2 SQIVND (reference sequence). V was pared by 1 base and J by 6 bases, with 13 bases between. CDR3 region: CASSIGGRQSNSPLHF. In nucleotides, the CDR3 is TGTGCCAGTAGTATAGGAGGGAGGCAGAGTAATTCACCCCTCCACTTT.

This clone was observed at least ten times. The chain has TRBV2 and TRBJ2-3, with D tentatively TRBD2 (5 bases). The CDR3 consists of 15 residues. Trimming removed 6 bases at V and 0 bases at J, with 13 bases between. Per the germline V gene, CDR1 is SNHLY and CDR2 is FYNNEI. The CDR3 coding sequence is TGTGCCAGCAGACCGGGGTCCTCTAGCACAGATACGCAGTATTTT. This encodes CASRPGSSSTDTQYF.

The chain links TRBV5-6 to TRBJ1-1; no definite D call. The V end lost 3 bases, the J end lost 5 bases, and 5 bases lay between the germline ends. The germline V gene has CDR1 SGHDT and CDR2 YYEEEE. This CDR3 contains 11 residues. The CDR3 is CASSYSTEAFF. CDR3 nucleotides: TGTGCCAGCAGCTACAGTACTGAAGCTTTCTTT.

The CDR3 sequence: CAWSVQGGAPLHF. CDR3 nucleotide sequence: TGTGCCTGGAGTGTACAGGGTGGGGCACCCCTCCACTTT. V usage is TRBV30 and J usage is TRBJ1-6; maybe TRBD1 (6 bases). CDR1 and CDR2 from the germline V gene are GTSNPN and SVGIG (reference sequence). With 0 bases removed from V and 11 bases from J, the gap between germline ends came to 11 bases. There are 13 residues in the CDR3.

The rearrangement uses TRBV19 and TRBJ2-7; 7 nucleotides agree with TRBD1. Germline V gene data show CDR1 as LNHDA and CDR2 as SQIVND (reference sequence). Trimming cost V 1 base and J 7 bases; bases outside gene matches: 10. The length of the CDR3 is 15 residues. CDR3 loop: CASSIADRETSEQYF. The CDR3 DNA sequence: TGTGCCAGTAGTATAGCCGACAGGGAAACAAGTGAGCAGTACTTC.

This clone was counted only a few times. The rearrangement joins TRBV24-1 to TRBJ1-2, with 9 positions matching TRBD1. Looked up from germline, CDR1 is KGHDR and CDR2 is SFDVKD. The CDR3 sequence is 14 residues long. Trimming cost V 5 bases and J 4 bases; bases outside gene matches: 4. CDR3 region: CATSGGQGGYGYTF. CDR3 nucleotide sequence: TGTGCCACCAGTGGGGGACAGGGAGGCTATGGCTACACCTTC.

Only a few counts were recorded for this clone. The chain uses TRBV6-5 and TRBJ1-2; no clear D gene. V lost 5 bases and J lost 5, with 18 bases in between. This CDR3 comprises 15 residues. Germline V CDR1 and CDR2: MNHEY, SVGAGI. The chain's CDR3 is CASSQAWLQEYGYTF. CDR3 in DNA: TGTGCCAGCAGTCAGGCTTGGCTGCAAGAATATGGCTACACCTTC.

The chain uses TRBV5-1 and TRBJ2-5, with 14 nucleotides matching TRBD2. Germline lookup yields CDR1 SGHRS and CDR2 YFSETQ. V lost 4 bases, J lost 1 base, and 6 bases stayed unmatched. The CDR3 covers 17 residues. CDR3: CASSHRTSGGSQETQYF. In nucleotides, the CDR3 is TGCGCCAGCAGCCACCGGACTAGCGGGGGGTCCCAAGAGACCCAGTACTTC.

This clone was recorded only once. This chain connects TRBV30 to TRBJ2-3; 9 positions agree with TRBD2. The CDR3 is 16 residues long. The V gene end was trimmed by 0 bases and the J gene end by 3 bases; junction bases not matched to a gene: 7. Per germline, CDR1 GTSNPN and CDR2 SVGIG (reference sequence). The CDR3 protein is CAWSVGAGGTTDTQYF. The CDR3 DNA reads as TGTGCCTGGAGTGTAGGAGCGGGGGGTACGACAGATACGCAGTATTTT.

This clone was observed a single time. The V call is TRBV19, the J call TRBJ1-2; 8 positions match TRBD1. This CDR3 contains 13 residues. V lost 9 bases and J lost 6; bases outside the gene matches: 9. Germline loops: CDR1 LNHDA, CDR2 SQIVND (reference sequence). CDR3 DNA sequence: TGTGCCAGCTGGACAGGGTGGCGGGATGGCTACACCTTC. Translating it yields CASWTGWRDGYTF.

The chain joins TRBV2 to TRBJ2-2; D is uncertain. V was clipped by 6 bases and J by 7 bases, with 6 bases between them. Per the germline V gene, CDR1 is SNHLY and CDR2 is FYNNEI. This CDR3 is 11 amino acids long. This CDR3 reads CASRPNGELFF. The CDR3 bases are TGTGCCAGCAGACCTAACGGGGAGCTGTTTTTT.

This sequence joins TRBV6-1 and TRBJ1-2; no firm D call. Deletions cut 6 bases from V and 8 bases from J, with 25 bases between. The germline V gene encodes CDR1 MNHNS and CDR2 SASEGT. This CDR3 region has 16 residues. CDR3 DNA sequence: TGTGCCAGCAGCGAACCCCTCCAGCGTTTTAATGGGGGCTACACCTTC. It specifies CASSEPLQRFNGGYTF.

The V call is TRBV23-1, the J call TRBJ2-7; the D gene is possibly TRBD1 (6 bases). TRBV23-1 is marked as an open reading frame, function uncertain. Trimming took 6 bases from V and 4 from J, leaving 19 bases between them. This CDR3 has 15 amino acids. The chain's CDR3 is CASRPRDRSLYEQYF. The CDR3 DNA reads as TGCGCCAGCAGACCACGAGACAGGTCACTTTACGAGCAGTACTTC.

The V call is TRBV9, the J call TRBJ2-7; tentative D call: TRBD2 (6 bases). Trimming cost V 2 bases and J 6 bases, with 15 bases left between them. Germline V CDR1 and CDR2: SGDLS, YYNGEE. The length of the CDR3 is 14 residues. CDR3 in DNA: TGTGCCAGCAGCGTGGGGACGGAGGGTTTCGAGCAGTACTTC. Translation: CASSVGTEGFEQYF.

The V and J genes are TRBV28 and TRBJ2-5; D perhaps matches TRBD2 (5 bases). This CDR3 contains 15 residues. Germline lookup yields CDR1 MDHEN and CDR2 SYDVKM. Trimming removed 2 bases from V and 4 bases from J, with 14 bases in between. CDR3 sequence: CASSLKWGASETQYF. The DNA for the CDR3 is TGTGCCAGCAGTTTAAAGTGGGGAGCCTCAGAGACCCAGTACTTC.